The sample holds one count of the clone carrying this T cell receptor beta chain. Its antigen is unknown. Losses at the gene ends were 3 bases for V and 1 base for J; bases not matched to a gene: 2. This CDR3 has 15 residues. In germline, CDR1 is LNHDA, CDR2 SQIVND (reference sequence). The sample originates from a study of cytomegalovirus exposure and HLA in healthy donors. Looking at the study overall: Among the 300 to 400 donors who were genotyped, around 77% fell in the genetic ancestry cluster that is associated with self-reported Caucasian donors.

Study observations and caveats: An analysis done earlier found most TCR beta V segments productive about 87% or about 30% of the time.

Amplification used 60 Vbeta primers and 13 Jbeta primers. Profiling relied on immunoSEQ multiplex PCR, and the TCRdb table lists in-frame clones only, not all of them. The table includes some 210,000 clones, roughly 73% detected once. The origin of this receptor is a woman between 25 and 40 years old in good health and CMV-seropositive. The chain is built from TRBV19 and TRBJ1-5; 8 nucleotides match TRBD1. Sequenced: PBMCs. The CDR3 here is CASSIRDRSNQPQHF. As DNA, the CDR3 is TGTGCCAGTAGTATCCGGGACAGGAGCAATCAGCCCCAGCATTTT. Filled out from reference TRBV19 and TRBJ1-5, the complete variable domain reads DGGITQSPKYLFRKEGQNVTLSCEQNLNHDAMYWYRQDPGQGLRLIYYSQIVNDFQKGDIAEGYSVSREKKESFPLTVTSAQKNPTAFYLCASSIRDRSNQPQHFGDGTRLSIL.